This T cell receptor beta chain was sequenced for a study of regulatory T cells in long-lasting Graves disease. Time point defined: persistent/refractory GD, antithyroid drugs over 5 years with positive TRAb. Following extraction of RNA from PBMCs, that RNA was used to make the TCR library. The table lists this clonotype with a few counts. iRepertoire HTBI primers and Arm-PCR of CDR3 regions built TCR beta libraries. TCRdb called the multiplex PCR reads again in MiXCR, with one record for every CDR3 protein. The repertoire holds approximately 440,000 distinct CDR3 sequences, 23% seen once, with roughly 28% in the top ten. The germline gives CDR1 SGDLS, CDR2 YYNGEE. V lost 3 bases and J 5 bases, leaving 12 bases between the germline ends. The CDR3 is 13 residues long.

The rearrangement uses TRBV9 and TRBJ2-7; no clear D. The material sequenced was peripheral blood mononuclear cells (PBMCs), taken when the disease was refractory, from a patient treated with antithyroid drugs. The receptor was isolated from a female donor with Graves disease. The CDR3 DNA reads TGTGCCAGCAGCGGTGGTCCTGCCCACGAGCAGTACTTC. It translates to CASSGGPAHEQYF.